The present T cell receptor beta chain was sequenced within a study of STAT5B mutations in CD4+ large granular lymphocyte leukemia. Study-wide background: Healthy donors showed HLA-associated enrichment of the CDR3 'QG' motif.

The protocol was immunoSEQ multiplex PCR, while the TCRdb copy is restricted to in-frame clones and leaves out a portion. The top ten clones hold 25% to 35% of a sample with 20,000 to 25,000 clones, approximately 70% of them seen once. Trimming took off 4 bases at V and 6 bases at J, with 18 bases between the two ends. This CDR3 region has 16 residues. From germline, CDR1 is SGHNT and CDR2 YENEEA. Turning to this clone: What it recognizes is unknown.

Study findings and constraints: Compared with healthy controls (2/35), patient top clones favored TRBV06 (8/27).

This TCR was recovered from a human donor in good health. This rearrangement joins TRBV11-3 to TRBJ2-2; the D gene could be TRBD1 or TRBD2 (7 bases each). The sample was CD4+ T cells from blood buffy coats. The CDR3 spells CASSWGSAGGAGELFF. The CDR3 DNA reads as TGTGCCAGCAGCTGGGGGAGCGCAGGGGGGGCCGGGGAGCTGTTTTTT.